The 9 T cell receptor beta chains below all came from one sample that was sequenced in a study of shared clonotypes between healthy human individuals. Some clones are missing from TCRdb's copy, which holds only in-frame ones; the method was immunoSEQ multiplex PCR. The data hold under 650,000 clones, with 96% observed a single time. The sequencing input was naive CD4+ T cells sorted from blood. This sample's subset: CD45RA+ positively selected. The receptors come from a woman aged 25 to 45 in good health.

This clone was counted a single time. This sequence joins TRBV5-1 and TRBJ2-7; 8 positions agree with TRBD2. Per the germline V gene, CDR1 is SGHRS and CDR2 is YFSETQ. CDR3 length equals 16 residues. With V trimmed by 4 bases and J by 6 bases, 15 bases remained unmatched. CDR3 sequence (DNA): TGCGCCAGCAGCGTGGGCTCCGGGACTAGACGAATCGAGCAGTACTTC. It encodes CASSVGSGTRRIEQYF.

The DNA of the CDR3 is TGTGCCAGTAGTATCCGCAGGGCGAATGAAGCTTTCTTT. It yields the protein CASSIRRANEAFF. The chain uses TRBV19 and TRBJ1-1; D possibly corresponds to TRBD1 (5 bases). Germline CDR1 LNHDA, CDR2 SQIVND (reference sequence). CDR3 length: 13 amino acids. Trimming left V 3 bases short and J 7 bases short, with 12 bases between.

The V call is TRBV19, the J call TRBJ1-4; D is uncertain. V lost 7 bases and J 0 bases, leaving 18 bases between the germline ends. The CDR3 has 17 residues. Germline V gene lookup returns CDR1 LNHDA and CDR2 SQIVND (reference sequence). CDR3 nucleotide sequence: TGTGCCAGTAACCCCCCTTGGCCCCCATCAACTAATGAAAAACTGTTTTTT. Translation: CASNPPWPPSTNEKLFF.

Of note for this clone: Other DNA sequences within the sample encode an identical CDR3. The rearrangement uses TRBV28 and TRBJ2-1; maybe TRBD2 (5 bases). The germline gives CDR1 MDHEN, CDR2 SYDVKM. V shed 6 bases and J shed 0 bases, with 9 bases lying between them. The CDR3 sequence is 14 residues long. The CDR3 sequence is CASRSGSSYNEQFF. The CDR3 DNA sequence: TGTGCCAGCAGATCGGGGAGCTCCTACAATGAGCAGTTCTTC.

The V and J genes are TRBV15 and TRBJ1-2, with D tentatively TRBD1 (6 bases). Germline values: CDR1 LNHNV, CDR2 YYDKDF (reference sequence). The CDR3 consists of 12 residues. Trimming took 5 bases from V and 8 from J, leaving 12 bases between them. DNA of the CDR3: TGTGCCACCAGCGCCACAGGGTACGGCTACACCTTC. Translating it yields CATSATGYGYTF.

The chain joins TRBV5-1 to TRBJ2-5; 7 positions match TRBD2. This CDR3 is built from 14 residues. Unmatched junction bases numbered 10, after V lost 10 bases and J lost 1 base. Germline loops: CDR1 SGHRS, CDR2 YFSETQ. The DNA for the CDR3 is TGCGCCGGATCGATGGGGGGGTCCCAAGAGACCCAGTACTTC. Translated, it gives CAGSMGGSQETQYF.

This chain joins TRBV28 and TRBJ1-1, with 10 bases identical to TRBD1. The V gene end was trimmed by 8 bases and the J gene end by 4 bases; junction bases not matched to a gene: 7. The CDR3 has 14 amino acids. The V gene's germline CDR1 is MDHEN and CDR2 SYDVKM. DNA for the CDR3: TGTGCCAGCCTTTTCCGGGACAGGGGCACTGAAGCTTTCTTT. It codes for CASLFRDRGTEAFF.

Only one count was recorded for this clone. The chain couples TRBV2 to TRBJ1-6, with a possible D match to TRBD1 (5 bases). Germline V gene data show CDR1 as SNHLY and CDR2 as FYNNEI. Deletions cut 8 bases from V and 13 bases from J, with 21 bases between. There are 14 residues in the CDR3. CDR3 coding DNA: TGTGCCAGCGGGGGAGGCAGGGCCTCGTCTCCCCTCCACTTT. Translation gives CASGGGRASSPLHF.

The V gene is TRBV7-2, the J gene TRBJ2-1; no reliable D call. Germline V lookup: CDR1 SGHTA, CDR2 FQGNSA. The CDR3 sequence is 13 residues long. Trimming took off 3 bases at V and 5 bases at J, with 8 bases between the two ends. CDR3 sequence (DNA): TGTGCCAGCAGCTTGACTTCCCACAATGAGCAGTTCTTC. Translating it yields CASSLTSHNEQFF.